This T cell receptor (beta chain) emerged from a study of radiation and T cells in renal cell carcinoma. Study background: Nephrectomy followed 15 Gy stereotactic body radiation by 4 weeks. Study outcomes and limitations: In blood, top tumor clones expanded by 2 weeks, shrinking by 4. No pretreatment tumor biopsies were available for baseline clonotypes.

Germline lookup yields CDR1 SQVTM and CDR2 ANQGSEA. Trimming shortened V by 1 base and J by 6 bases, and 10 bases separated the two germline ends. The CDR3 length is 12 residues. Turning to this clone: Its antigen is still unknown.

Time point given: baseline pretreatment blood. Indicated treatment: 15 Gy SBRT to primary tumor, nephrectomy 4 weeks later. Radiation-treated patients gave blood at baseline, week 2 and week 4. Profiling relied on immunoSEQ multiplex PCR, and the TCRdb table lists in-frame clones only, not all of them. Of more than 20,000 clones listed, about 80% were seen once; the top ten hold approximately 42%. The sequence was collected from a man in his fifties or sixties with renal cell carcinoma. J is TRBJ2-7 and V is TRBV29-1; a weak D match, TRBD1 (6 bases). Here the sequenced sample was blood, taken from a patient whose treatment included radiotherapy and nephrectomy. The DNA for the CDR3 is TGCAGCGTTGAAGCTGCGGACAGCGAGCAGTACTTC. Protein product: CSVEAADSEQYF.